Described below is a single T cell receptor (beta chain) sequence and its context. Its antigen is as yet unknown. The data originate from a study of cytomegalovirus exposure and HLA in healthy donors. Regarding the study as a whole: Another analysis was done later, and it associated more than 15,000 TCR beta sequences with HLA alleles at 0.05 false discovery rate. The study reported that TCR beta sequences accurately predicted HLA-A and HLA-B alleles in most subjects. Later genetic work tied a missense DCLRE1C variant to beta-chain V and J trimming.

The PCR contained 60 Vbeta and 13 Jbeta primers. Profiling relied on immunoSEQ multiplex PCR, and the TCRdb table lists in-frame clones only, not all of them. This sample yields 150,000 to 200,000 clones, of which about four fifths are seen a single time; 1.7% belongs to the top ten. The source of this sequence is a woman aged 18-30 years in good health and CMV-seronegative. Sequencing was done on a sample of PBMCs.

DNA of the CDR3: TGCAGCGTTGCAGTTCAGGGTGGGACTGAAGCTTTCTTT. Its translation is CSVAVQGGTEAFF. The J gene is TRBJ1-1, the V gene TRBV29-1, with D possibly matching TRBD1 (5 bases). Trimming took 4 bases from V and 5 from J, leaving 14 bases between them. The CDR3 sequence is 13 residues long. Germline V gene lookup returns CDR1 SQVTM and CDR2 ANQGSEA.